The source of this TCR beta chain is a study of T-cell reconstitution after alpha-beta-depleted transplantation in children. This clonotype was observed a single time. Between the trimmed V and J ends, which lost 4 bases and 1 base, there was a span of 26 bases. Looked up from germline, CDR1 is SGHRS and CDR2 is YFSETQ. The CDR3 is made up of 20 amino acids. The library targeted TCRbeta and was prepared with unique molecular identifiers. TCRdb reanalysed the PCR reads using MiXCR and keeps one entry per CDR3 protein. The data hold around 800,000 distinct CDR3 sequences, with roughly 15% observed a single time.

The TCR comes from a male patient between 10 and 17 years old who had a stem cell transplant for acute lymphoblastic leukemia, so the T cells may come from the graft donor. The sequencing here drew on PBMCs, mostly from graft donor cells, taken 360 days after TCRalphabeta/CD19-depleted stem cell transplant. The chain is built from TRBV5-1 and TRBJ2-2; D could derive from TRBD1 or TRBD2 (5 bases each). This CDR3 reads CASSLTVGTAVRLNTGELFF. The CDR3 coding sequence is TGCGCCAGCAGCCTGACAGTGGGCACAGCGGTTCGCTTGAACACCGGGGAGCTGTTTTTT.